This T cell receptor (beta chain) is from a study of T-cell memory formation after mild COVID-19. The overall study: Clustering of TCRs was largely donor specific.

TCRdb re-derived calls from the 5' RACE reads in MiXCR, one entry per CDR3 protein. The table shows about 470,000 distinct CDR3 sequences, with about 20% occurring only once. Findings and caveats of the study: A second wave of clones peaked on day 37, and their SARS-CoV-2 specificity went unconfirmed.

This clonotype appeared many times. Its target is unknown. The V end lost 3 bases, the J end lost 7 bases, and 10 bases lay between the germline ends. The CDR3 has 14 residues. Germline V gene data show CDR1 as SGHTA and CDR2 as FQGNSA. The source material was PBMCs or a T cell subset sorted from them (not recorded which). The V call is TRBV7-2, the J call TRBJ1-6; a possible D gene is TRBD1 (5 bases). This TCR was recovered from an adult woman who had mild COVID-19 (a few samples of this study predate the infection). Cell type and time point are not known. CDR3 nucleotide sequence: TGTGCCAGCAGCTTTGGGACGGACAATTCACCCCTCCACTTT. It is translated as CASSFGTDNSPLHF. The whole variable domain, filled in from reference TRBV7-2 and TRBJ1-6, reads GAGVSQSPSNKVTEKGKDVELRCDPISGHTALYWYRQSLGQGLEFLIYFQGNSAPDKSGLPSDRFSAERTGGSVSTLTIQRTQQEDSAVYLCASSFGTDNSPLHFGNGTRLTVT.